The T cell receptor beta chain described here comes from a study of early T cells in non-severe SARS-CoV-2 infection. Turning to the study itself: Sequencing was performed on bulk RNA from unsorted whole blood, leaving chains unpaired.

Each single cDNA molecule received a unique molecular identifier. One entry per CDR3 protein, called by TCRdb with MiXCR from the 5' RACE reads. The table has 80,000 to 95,000 distinct CDR3 sequences, roughly 14% seen once. Germline CDR1 MNHNY, CDR2 SVGAGI (reference sequence). The CDR3 runs to 11 residues. V was cut by 8 bases and J by 4 bases, with 8 bases left in between. Study results and limitations: VDJdb matching skewed toward anti-spike CD8 responses, missing private and CD4 specificities.

Note on this clonotype: The antigen remains unidentified.

The clonotype was recovered from an adult who was a healthcare worker with PCR-confirmed SARS-CoV-2 infection or an uninfected control (not recorded which). What was sequenced was whole blood. This chain joins TRBV6-6 and TRBJ1-1; no reliable D call. This chain's CDR3 is CASGEGTEAFF. CDR3 coding DNA: TGTGCCAGCGGTGAGGGCACTGAAGCTTTCTTT.